This note documents a single T cell receptor beta chain sequence. The antigen is not known. The data were taken from a study of T cells and copy number aberrations in small-cell lung cancer. Measured with immunoSEQ multiplex PCR; TCRdb has only the in-frame clones, and not every one. The sample carries about 900 clones, approximately 94% recorded once. This CDR3 comprises 17 residues. Germline CDR1 is KGHSH and CDR2 is LQKENI. Unmatched junction bases numbered 10, after V lost 3 bases and J lost 0 bases. Study results and caveats: All specimens were formalin-fixed paraffin-embedded tissue, prone to sequencing artifacts. About 75-98% of tumor T-cell clones appeared in only one region.

Three regions per formalin-fixed paraffin-embedded tumor block were collected using a grid approach. Sequences were obtained from tumor tissue. The chain couples TRBV18 to TRBJ1-2; TRBD1 matches 7 bases. The source is a woman between 45 and 65 years old with small cell lung cancer. The CDR3 sequence is CASSPWGGTDANYGYTF. The CDR3 DNA is TGTGCCAGCTCACCGTGGGGCGGGACAGACGCTAACTATGGCTACACCTTC.